This T cell receptor (beta chain) was recorded in a study of blood T cell repertoires in COVID-19. Overall study: Sample material is recorded as cDNA or gDNA derived from T cells, B-cell-depleted T cells, or PBMCs.

Trimming cost V 2 bases and J 3 bases, with 5 bases left between them. The CDR3 totals 11 residues. Looked up from germline, CDR1 is GTSNPN and CDR2 is SVGIG (reference sequence). Participant-reported clinical history was the basis for cohort assignment. Clones were sequenced by immunoSEQ multiplex PCR, and TCRdb holds only the in-frame ones, with some missing. The table lists around 140,000 clones, about 88% of them singletons, with 2.4% in the top ten. The sequenced material came from PBMCs or T cells enriched from blood (not recorded which). This chain uses TRBV30 with TRBJ2-7; no clear D. The receptor was derived from a man aged 40-50 years with acute COVID-19. The CDR3 sequence: CAWSTGYEQYF. For the CDR3, the DNA is TGTGCCTGGAGTACCGGCTACGAGCAGTACTTC.